One sample yielded the 29 T cell receptor beta chains listed below, sequenced in a study of T cells in Graves' hyperthyroidism and ophthalmopathy. RNA transcripts served as the template for amplifying TCR beta CDR3 regions. Carried out on the TCR CDR3, a first-round RT-PCR used the HTBI primer set. TCRdb re-derived calls from the multiplex PCR reads in MiXCR, one entry per CDR3 protein. The sample consists of over 400,000 distinct CDR3 sequences, approximately 23% of them appearing once. Sequencing was done on a sample of blood. Source of these receptors: a woman in her 70s with Graves' ophthalmopathy.

This clonotype was recorded at least ten times. The gene calls are TRBV7-2 and TRBJ1-1, with unresolved D. This CDR3 contains 14 residues. Germline lookup yields CDR1 SGHTA and CDR2 FQGNSA. Trimming pared 1 base from V and 5 bases from J, leaving 11 bases between. The CDR3 DNA reads TGTGCCAGCAGCTTAGATCCCCTGGGAACTGAAGCTTTCTTT. Translating it yields CASSLDPLGTEAFF.

This clonotype was counted a few times. This chain connects TRBV24-1 to TRBJ1-2; weak D call: TRBD1 (5 bases). The CDR3 is made up of 13 amino acids. Germline CDR1 is KGHDR and CDR2 is SFDVKD. With 4 bases removed from V and 4 bases from J, the gap between germline ends came to 9 bases. CDR3 loop: CATSDQGRYGYTF. As DNA, the CDR3 is TGTGCCACCAGTGACCAGGGCCGCTATGGCTACACCTTC.

The sample holds a few counts of this clonotype. The V call is TRBV30, the J call TRBJ1-5; 7 bases align to TRBD1. The length of the CDR3 is 14 residues. The germline gives CDR1 GTSNPN, CDR2 SVGIG (reference sequence). V shed 0 bases and J 4 bases; nucleotides not matched to a gene: 3. CDR3 residues: CAWSVTTGNQPQHF. CDR3 DNA sequence: TGTGCCTGGAGTGTTACGACAGGGAATCAGCCCCAGCATTTT.

This clonotype was observed a few times. This chain links TRBV5-4 with TRBJ1-6; D remains ambiguous. The ends were cut back, 4 bases at V and 10 bases at J, with 18 bases in the middle. The V gene's germline CDR1 is SGHNT and CDR2 YYREEE (reference sequence). The CDR3 runs to 15 residues. CDR3 bases: TGTGCCAGCAGCCTTGATACTCCCAAGACATCACCCCTCCACTTT. It translates to CASSLDTPKTSPLHF.

This clonotype was seen at least ten times. The V and J genes are TRBV27 and TRBJ2-7; D remains ambiguous. The CDR3 runs to 13 residues. Trimming took 6 bases from V and 1 from J, leaving 10 bases between them. CDR1 and CDR2 from the germline V gene are MNHEY and SMNVEV (reference sequence). CDR3 protein: CASSLSRSYEQYF. In DNA form, the CDR3 reads TGTGCCAGCAGCTTAAGCAGATCCTACGAGCAGTACTTC.

In its sample, this clonotype was seen a few times. The chain recombines TRBV7-2 with TRBJ2-2; 7 bases align to TRBD2. The ends lost 4 bases at V and 6 bases at J; junction bases unmatched: 8. Per the germline V gene, CDR1 is SGHTA and CDR2 is FQGNSA. CDR3 length: 15 amino acids. The CDR3 region has the DNA TGTGCCAGCAGCTCTGGGACCCGGGGGGCCGGGGAGCTGTTTTTT. Translating gives CASSSGTRGAGELFF.

In this sample, this clonotype turned up a few times. The chain is built from TRBV10-1 and TRBJ2-2; D unresolved. With 3 bases removed from V and 8 bases from J, the gap between germline ends came to 10 bases. In germline, CDR1 is WNHNN, CDR2 SYGVQD (reference sequence). The CDR3 consists of 13 residues. The CDR3 region has the DNA TGCGCCAGCAGTGATAATCTGGCAGGGGAGCTGTTTTTT. This encodes CASSDNLAGELFF.

This chain joins TRBV5-1 and TRBJ2-3, with TRBD2 matching over 8 bases. Germline lookup yields CDR1 SGHRS and CDR2 YFSETQ. The CDR3 runs to 13 residues. CDR3 sequence reads: CATPGREGRAQYF. DNA of the CDR3: TGCGCAACCCCGGGACGGGAGGGGAGGGCGCAGTATTTT.

This chain uses TRBV3-1 with TRBJ1-4; D gene unclear. V shed 4 bases and J shed 0 bases, with 12 bases lying between them. CDR3 length: 16 amino acids. Germline CDR1 LGHDT, CDR2 YNNKEL (reference sequence). In nucleotides, the CDR3 is TGTGCCAGCAGCCTAGGTTGGGCTGCAACTAATGAAAAACTGTTTTTT. Translating it yields CASSLGWAATNEKLFF. The complete variable domain, with remaining parts taken from reference TRBV3-1 and TRBJ1-4, reads DTAVSQTPKYLVTQMGNDKSIKCEQNLGHDTMYWYKQDSKKFLKIMFSYNNKELIINETVPNRFSPKSPDKAHLNLHINSLELGDSAVYFCASSLGWAATNEKLFFGSGTQLSVL.

This clonotype was found a few times. V usage is TRBV29-1 and J usage is TRBJ1-2; D is possibly TRBD1 (5 bases). V was cut by 4 bases and J by 4 bases, with 19 bases left in between. The CDR3 is 15 amino acids. CDR1 is SQVTM, CDR2 ANQGSEA, per germline. For the CDR3, the DNA is TGCAGCGTTGGTGGGGACGGACAATTATTCTATGGCTACACCTTC. This translates into CSVGGDGQLFYGYTF.

This clonotype was counted many times. The J gene is TRBJ2-7, the V gene TRBV3-1; D is ambiguous. Germline lookup yields CDR1 LGHDT and CDR2 YNNKEL (reference sequence). V was shortened by 1 base and J by 3 bases, with 13 bases between the two germline ends. The CDR3 contains 15 residues. CDR3 sequence reads: CASSQGAPGYYEQYF. Written as DNA, the CDR3 is TGTGCCAGCAGCCAAGGGGCCCCTGGTTACTACGAGCAGTACTTC.

This clonotype occurred many times. The V call is TRBV9, the J call TRBJ1-1; D gene uncertain. This CDR3 has 13 residues. The germline V and J ends were trimmed by 2 bases and 2 bases, with 7 bases remaining between them. In germline, CDR1 is SGDLS, CDR2 YYNGEE. CDR3 nucleotides: TGTGCCAGCAGCGTTGACCGTAACACTGAAGCTTTCTTT. Translated, it gives CASSVDRNTEAFF. Filled out from reference TRBV9 and TRBJ1-1, the complete variable domain reads DSGVTQTPKHLITATGQRVTLRCSPRSGDLSVYWYQQSLDQGLQFLIQYYNGEERAKGNILERFSAQQFPDLHSELNLSSLELGDSALYFCASSVDRNTEAFFGQGTRLTVV.

This clonotype was counted many times. The V call is TRBV6-1, the J call TRBJ2-2; D is ambiguous. Per the germline V gene, CDR1 is MNHNS and CDR2 is SASEGT. This CDR3 contains 17 residues. V was shortened by 1 base and J by 9 bases, with 21 bases between the two germline ends. This chain's CDR3 is CASSEGIGPSLWWELFF. CDR3 sequence (DNA): TGTGCCAGCAGTGAAGGGATCGGACCAAGTTTGTGGTGGGAGCTGTTTTTT.

This rearrangement joins TRBV12-3 or TRBV12-4 to TRBJ2-5, with D possibly being TRBD2 (7 bases). The CDR3 extends over 14 amino acids. Trimming took off 2 bases at V and 4 bases at J, with 11 bases between the two ends. For the CDR3, the DNA is TGTGCCAGCAGTTTAAGGGGGGGTGGAGAGACCCAGTACTTC. Encoded protein: CASSLRGGGETQYF.

Many counts were recorded for this clonotype. V and J are TRBV6-2 or TRBV6-3 and TRBJ2-7; D is possibly TRBD1 or TRBD2 (5 bases each). The V end lost 6 bases, the J end lost 5 bases, and 17 bases lay between the germline ends. CDR1 and CDR2 (germline): MNHEY, SVGEGT. The CDR3 contains 14 residues. CDR3 loop: CASRPGTFANEQYF. CDR3 sequence (DNA): TGTGCCAGCAGACCCGGGACGTTCGCCAACGAGCAGTACTTC.

The chain's CDR3 is CSVFAGTGAYEQYF. CDR3 in DNA: TGCAGCGTCTTCGCCGGGACAGGGGCCTACGAGCAGTACTTC. The rearrangement uses TRBV29-1 and TRBJ2-7, with 10 positions matching TRBD1. CDR3 length: 14 amino acids. Germline CDR1 is SQVTM and CDR2 is ANQGSEA. V lost 6 bases to trimming and J lost 2 bases; unmatched junction nucleotides: 7.

J is TRBJ1-5 and V is TRBV3-1; D gene uncertain. CDR1 is LGHDT and CDR2 is YNNKEL in the germline V gene (reference sequence). Deletions cut 0 bases from V and 5 bases from J, with 8 bases between. The CDR3 spans 14 residues. CDR3: CASSQDNHYQPQHF. The DNA of the CDR3 is TGTGCCAGCAGCCAAGATAATCATTATCAGCCCCAGCATTTT.

This clonotype was counted ten times or more. The chain links TRBV2 to TRBJ2-1; D gene uncertain. V lost 2 bases, J lost 0 bases, and 8 bases lay in between. The CDR3 is 15 amino acids. Looked up from germline, CDR1 is SNHLY and CDR2 is FYNNEI. This CDR3 is CASSERAASYNEQFF. The CDR3 nucleotides are TGTGCCAGCAGTGAAAGGGCAGCCTCCTACAATGAGCAGTTCTTC.

At least ten counts were recorded for this clonotype. V usage is TRBV19 and J usage is TRBJ1-1, with D uncertain. Germline V gives CDR1 LNHDA, CDR2 SQIVND (reference sequence). The CDR3 spans 15 residues. The ends were cut back, 1 base at V and 0 bases at J, with 9 bases in the middle. The CDR3 DNA follows: TGTGCCAGTAGTATAGCTTCCGGGATGAACACTGAAGCTTTCTTT. The encoded protein is CASSIASGMNTEAFF.

CDR3 nucleotides: TGCGCCAGCAGCTTGGCTTTCCGCGAGCAGTACTTC. Translation gives CASSLAFREQYF. The genes are TRBV5-1 and TRBJ2-7; D call uncertain. V dropped 0 bases and J dropped 6 bases, with 7 bases sitting between them. Per germline, CDR1 SGHRS and CDR2 YFSETQ. There are 12 residues in the CDR3.

This clonotype was observed a few times. The rearrangement joins TRBV30 to TRBJ1-1; D not certain. Trimming pared 2 bases from V and 3 bases from J, leaving 7 bases between. Germline-derived CDR1 and CDR2 are GTSNPN and SVGIG (reference sequence). This CDR3 has 12 amino acids. The CDR3 region has the DNA TGTGCCTGGAGTCTGGGGTACACTGAAGCTTTCTTT. Its protein product is CAWSLGYTEAFF.

This clonotype has a count of ten or more. The V and J genes are TRBV2 and TRBJ2-1, with 9 positions matching TRBD1. Trimming cost V 8 bases and J 7 bases; bases outside gene matches: 9. CDR1 is SNHLY and CDR2 is FYNNEI in the germline V gene. CDR3 length equals 14 residues. The CDR3 here is CASQYGTGLNEQFF. DNA for the CDR3: TGTGCCAGCCAATACGGGACAGGGTTAAATGAGCAGTTCTTC.

This clonotype turned up a few times. An end of the junction differs from the germline gene, which may be a read error. This sequence joins TRBV20-1 and TRBJ1-5; D gene unclear. This CDR3 region has 14 residues. Per the germline V gene, CDR1 is DFQATT and CDR2 is SNEGSKA (reference sequence). The CDR3 reads CSAGEIYSNQPQHF. The CDR3 DNA sequence: TGCAGTGCTGGAGAGATCTATAGCAATCAGCCCCAGCATTTT.

This clonotype occurred a few times. V gene TRBV30 combines with J gene TRBJ1-6; 10 bases match TRBD1. V lost 1 base and J lost 0; bases outside the gene matches: 6. The CDR3 contains 18 residues. Germline V gene data show CDR1 as GTSNPN and CDR2 as SVGIG (reference sequence). CDR3 protein: CAWSEIGTGVSYNSPLHF. Written as DNA, the CDR3 is TGTGCCTGGAGTGAGATCGGGACAGGGGTCTCCTATAATTCACCCCTCCACTTT.

This sequence joins TRBV10-3 and TRBJ1-1; D not certain. Trimming pared 6 bases from V and 4 bases from J, leaving 15 bases between. CDR3 length: 14 amino acids. Germline CDR1 reads ENHRY; CDR2 reads SYGVKD. CDR3 loop: CAIRQPEVATEAFF. DNA for the CDR3: TGTGCCATCAGACAACCGGAGGTGGCCACTGAAGCTTTCTTT.

The V and J genes are TRBV9 and TRBJ2-7, with 9 nucleotides matching TRBD2. V shed 2 bases, J shed 7 bases, and the junction held 7 bases outside the gene matches. The length of the CDR3 is 14 residues. Germline V CDR1 and CDR2: SGDLS, YYNGEE. CDR3 coding DNA: TGTGCCAGCAGCGTGGGCGGGAGGGCCGGGGAGCAGTACTTC. Its protein product is CASSVGGRAGEQYF.

This sequence joins TRBV6-6 and TRBJ2-7; no firm D call. CDR1 is MNHNY, CDR2 SVGAGI, per germline (reference sequence). The CDR3 spans 14 residues. Trimming took 2 bases from V and 7 from J, leaving 15 bases between them. The CDR3 DNA reads as TGTGCCAGCAGTTACGCTTTGGTACAAAAGGAGCAGTACTTC. This codes for CASSYALVQKEQYF.

The chain carries TRBV30 and TRBJ2-7, with D possibly being TRBD1 or TRBD2 (6 bases each). Per germline, CDR1 GTSNPN and CDR2 SVGIG (reference sequence). The CDR3 consists of 14 residues. V lost 1 base to trimming and J lost 3 bases, with 13 bases between them. The CDR3 DNA sequence: TGTGCCTGGAGTGGGGGGGCTGGTAGCTACGAGCAGTACTTC. Amino acids: CAWSGGAGSYEQYF.

To note about this clonotype: A read error may be the cause here, since a much bigger clone is one base away. This chain joins TRBV7-2 and TRBJ2-3, with TRBD2 matching over 16 bases. V was clipped by 3 bases and J by 5 bases; unmatched bases: 8. The CDR3 is 18 residues long. CDR1 is SGHTA, CDR2 FQGNSA, per germline. The CDR3 loop reads CASSFSGTSGGVGDTQYF. For the CDR3, the DNA is TGTGCCAGCAGCTTCTCCGGGACTAGCGGGGGGGTAGGAGATACGCAGTATTTT.